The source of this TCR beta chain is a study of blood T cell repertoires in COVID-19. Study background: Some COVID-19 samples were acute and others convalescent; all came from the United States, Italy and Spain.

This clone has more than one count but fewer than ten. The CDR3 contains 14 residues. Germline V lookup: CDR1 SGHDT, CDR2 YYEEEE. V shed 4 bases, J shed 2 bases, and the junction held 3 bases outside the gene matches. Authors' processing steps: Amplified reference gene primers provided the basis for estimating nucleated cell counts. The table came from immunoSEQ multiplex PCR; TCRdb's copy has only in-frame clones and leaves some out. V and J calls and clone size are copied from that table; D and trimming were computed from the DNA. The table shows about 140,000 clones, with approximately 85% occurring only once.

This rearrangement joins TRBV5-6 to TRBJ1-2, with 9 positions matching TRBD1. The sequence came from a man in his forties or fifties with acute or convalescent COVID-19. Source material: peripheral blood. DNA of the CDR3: TGTGCCAGCAGCCCCGGGACAGGGAACTATGGCTACACCTTC. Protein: CASSPGTGNYGYTF.